These 31 T cell receptor beta chains were all obtained from the same sample, sequenced in a study of cytomegalovirus exposure and HLA in healthy donors (dated by TCRdb to about 2017). Library preparation used the immunoSEQ multiplex PCR assay. This immuneACCESS table, as held by TCRdb, lists in-frame sequences with V and J called but not all clones. Of the missing ones, under half trace to an unresolved V gene in checked studies; the others have no known cause. The table for this sample lists hundreds of thousands of clones; more than 80% of them were counted only once. 0.83% of the sample goes to the ten largest clones. The sequenced sample consisted of PBMCs. These receptors all stem from a woman aged 18 to 35 in good health and CMV-seronegative.

CDR3 sequence: CASSERGDRVQPQHF. The CDR3 coding sequence is TGTGCCAGCAGTGAGAGGGGGGACAGGGTTCAGCCCCAGCATTTT. The chain has TRBV6-1 and TRBJ1-5; 9 positions agree with TRBD1. The CDR3 sequence is 15 residues long. Unmatched junction bases numbered 6, after V lost 3 bases and J lost 6 bases. Per the germline V gene, CDR1 is MNHNS and CDR2 is SASEGT.

The chain recombines TRBV28 with TRBJ2-1; 8 bases match TRBD2. The CDR3 runs 15 residues. The V gene's germline CDR1 is MDHEN and CDR2 SYDVKM. With V trimmed by 7 bases and J by 5 bases, 10 bases remained unmatched. For the CDR3, the DNA is TGTGCCAGCATCTACGGGGGGGGCAGCGACAATGAGCAGTTCTTC. It specifies CASIYGGGSDNEQFF.

V usage is TRBV10-3 and J usage is TRBJ2-7, with D possibly being TRBD2 (6 bases). The V gene's germline CDR1 is ENHRY and CDR2 SYGVKD. The V gene lost 2 bases and the J gene lost 5 bases, with 19 bases spanning the gap. This CDR3 contains 16 residues. The DNA for the CDR3 is TGTGCCATCAGTGAGGATGCTCAGGGCGGGAAAGACGAGCAGTACTTC. Its translation: CAISEDAQGGKDEQYF.

The J gene is TRBJ2-3, the V gene TRBV2; D may be TRBD2 (5 bases). From germline, CDR1 is SNHLY and CDR2 FYNNEI. The CDR3 totals 15 residues. V lost 2 bases and J lost 4, with 13 bases in between. The CDR3 region has the DNA TGTGCCAGCAGTGAATCGCCACTTAGCGCAGATACGCAGTATTTT. Translation gives CASSESPLSADTQYF.

The J gene is TRBJ2-2, the V gene TRBV27; TRBD2 agrees at 8 bases. The CDR3 has 17 residues. Per germline, CDR1 MNHEY and CDR2 SMNVEV (reference sequence). Unmatched junction bases numbered 15, after V lost 8 bases and J lost 4 bases. CDR3 amino acids: CASLTSRAGGGTGELFF. In DNA form, the CDR3 reads TGTGCCAGCCTTACTTCACGGGCGGGAGGAGGCACCGGGGAGCTGTTTTTT.

J is TRBJ1-4 and V is TRBV6-1; D is uncertain. Germline V gene sequence: CDR1 MNHNS, CDR2 SASEGT. This CDR3 contains 14 residues. V lost 6 bases and J 4 bases, leaving 12 bases between the germline ends. The chain's CDR3 is CASSRTRLNEKLFF. The CDR3 DNA reads TGTGCCAGCAGCCGGACTCGACTTAATGAAAAACTGTTTTTT.

The V gene is TRBV13, the J gene TRBJ2-4; tentative D call: TRBD2 (6 bases). The V and J ends lost 6 bases and 4 bases respectively, with 13 bases between them. The CDR3 runs 14 residues. Looked up from germline, CDR1 is PRHDT and CDR2 is FYEKMQ (reference sequence). The CDR3: CASRNLRGKNIQYF. CDR3 bases: TGTGCCAGCAGGAACCTACGGGGGAAAAACATTCAGTACTTC.

The chain has TRBV5-6 and TRBJ1-2; 9 bases map to TRBD1. The CDR3 is 15 amino acids. CDR1 is SGHDT, CDR2 YYEEEE, per germline. V was pared by 2 bases and J by 2 bases, with 4 bases of the junction left unmatched. The CDR3 DNA sequence: TGTGCCAGCAGCTTTACTGGGACAGGGAACTATGGCTACACCTTC. This codes for CASSFTGTGNYGYTF.

The chain couples TRBV2 to TRBJ1-2; TRBD1 matches at 9 bases. The CDR3 is made up of 13 amino acids. CDR1 is SNHLY, CDR2 FYNNEI, per germline. V gave up 3 bases and J gave up 14 bases; unmatched junction bases: 10. The CDR3 sequence: CASSEMDLGTGTF. Here the CDR3 DNA reads TGTGCCAGCAGTGAGATGGATTTGGGGACAGGGACCTTC. Filled out from reference TRBV2 and TRBJ1-2, the complete variable domain reads EPEVTQTPSHQVTQMGQEVILRCVPISNHLYFYWYRQILGQKVEFLVSFYNNEISEKSEIFDDQFSVERPDGSNFTLKIRSTKLEDSAMYFCASSEMDLGTGTFGSGTRLTVV.

As to this clone: Additional DNA sequences in this sample encode the identical CDR3. J is TRBJ2-7 and V is TRBV5-1, with 10 bases fitting TRBD2. V lost 4 bases and J lost 3; bases outside the gene matches: 1. The CDR3 has 13 residues. The V gene's germline CDR1 is SGHRS and CDR2 YFSETQ. The CDR3 reads CASSLAGVYEQYF. The CDR3 DNA reads as TGCGCCAGCAGCCTAGCGGGAGTCTACGAGCAGTACTTC.

The chain employs TRBV11-2 and TRBJ1-2; no reliable D call. This CDR3 has 16 residues. CDR1 is SGHAT, CDR2 FQNNGV, per germline. V gave up 5 bases and J gave up 5 bases, with 21 bases separating them. Written as DNA, the CDR3 is TGTGCCAGCAGCCCACTGAGAAACCGGCAGCGGTATGGCTACACCTTC. It yields the protein CASSPLRNRQRYGYTF.

V is TRBV7-2 and J is TRBJ2-3; weak D call: TRBD2 (6 bases). V lost 5 bases and J lost 2, with 11 bases in between. CDR1 is SGHTA and CDR2 is FQGNSA in the germline V gene. This CDR3 comprises 14 residues. The CDR3: CASSRGLSTDTQYF. As DNA, the CDR3 is TGTGCCAGCAGCCGGGGACTTTCCACAGATACGCAGTATTTT.

The chain carries TRBV19 and TRBJ1-2; D uncertain. This CDR3 is built from 18 residues. Trimming stripped 3 bases from V and 0 bases from J, with 20 bases between. From germline, CDR1 is LNHDA and CDR2 SQIVND (reference sequence). CDR3 amino acids: CASSMRVLMTGANYGYTF. CDR3 bases: TGTGCCAGTAGTATGAGGGTTTTAATGACGGGAGCTAACTATGGCTACACCTTC. Full variable domain (outside the CDR3, taken from reference TRBV19 and TRBJ1-2): DGGITQSPKYLFRKEGQNVTLSCEQNLNHDAMYWYRQDPGQGLRLIYYSQIVNDFQKGDIAEGYSVSREKKESFPLTVTSAQKNPTAFYLCASSMRVLMTGANYGYTFGSGTRLTVV.

This rearrangement joins TRBV6-1 to TRBJ2-2, with D tentatively TRBD1 (5 bases). The CDR3 length is 17 residues. The germline CDR1 and CDR2 sequences are MNHNS and SASEGT. Trimming shortened V by 2 bases and J by 0 bases, and 13 bases separated the two germline ends. The CDR3 spells CASSEYLPGPNTGELFF. CDR3 sequence (DNA): TGTGCCAGCAGTGAATATTTGCCAGGGCCGAACACCGGGGAGCTGTTTTTT.

The J gene is TRBJ2-1, the V gene TRBV5-1; 10 nucleotides agree with TRBD2. The length of the CDR3 is 15 residues. V shed 2 bases and J 6 bases; nucleotides not matched to a gene: 5. In germline, CDR1 is SGHRS, CDR2 YFSETQ. CDR3 loop: CASSFLAGEGNEQFF. The CDR3 coding sequence is TGCGCCAGCAGCTTCCTAGCGGGAGAAGGCAATGAGCAGTTCTTC.

This clone was recorded only once. The V call is TRBV28, the J call TRBJ2-7, with 8 bases aligning to TRBD2. V lost 3 bases and J lost 3; bases outside the gene matches: 7. This CDR3 is built from 15 residues. Germline V gene sequence: CDR1 MDHEN, CDR2 SYDVKM. The CDR3 here is CASSFTAGDLYEQYF. The CDR3 DNA sequence: TGTGCCAGCAGTTTCACAGCGGGAGATCTCTACGAGCAGTACTTC.

The chain recombines TRBV4-1 with TRBJ2-1; TRBD2 matches at 7 bases. The CDR3 sequence is 16 residues long. V gave up 4 bases and J gave up 5 bases; unmatched junction bases: 11. Germline CDR1 MGHRA, CDR2 YSYEKL. The CDR3 here is CASSPKRTSTDNEQFF. The CDR3 DNA reads as TGCGCCAGCAGCCCGAAGAGGACTAGTACCGACAATGAGCAGTTCTTC.

V and J are TRBV28 and TRBJ2-3; 11 nucleotides match TRBD2. CDR3 length equals 18 residues. Germline V CDR1 and CDR2: MDHEN, SYDVKM. Unmatched junction bases numbered 11, after V lost 5 bases and J lost 1 base. CDR3 sequence reads: CASSPGLAGGHGTDTQYF. The CDR3 nucleotides are TGTGCCAGCAGTCCCGGACTAGCGGGCGGGCACGGCACAGATACGCAGTATTTT.

The chain couples TRBV28 to TRBJ2-7; TRBD1 matches 8 bases. V gave up 6 bases and J gave up 2 bases; unmatched junction bases: 12. Germline lookup yields CDR1 MDHEN and CDR2 SYDVKM. CDR3 size: 16 residues. Here the CDR3 reads CASSLSTGGEAYEQYF. DNA for the CDR3: TGTGCCAGCAGCCTATCCACAGGGGGTGAGGCCTACGAGCAGTACTTC.

This chain links TRBV5-1 with TRBJ2-5; 7 bases line up with TRBD1. The CDR3 consists of 16 residues. V lost 0 bases and J lost 1; bases outside the gene matches: 6. The germline V gene encodes CDR1 SGHRS and CDR2 YFSETQ. DNA of the CDR3: TGCGCCAGCAGCTTGGGCCCTGGACAGGCCCAAGAGACCCAGTACTTC. Its translation: CASSLGPGQAQETQYF.

V is TRBV5-8 and J is TRBJ1-2; 8 nucleotides align to TRBD1. The CDR3 is made up of 14 amino acids. Germline-derived CDR1 and CDR2 are SGHTS and YDEGEE. Trimming removed 4 bases from V and 5 bases from J; junction bases left unmatched: 7. The CDR3 bases are TGTGCCAGCAGCATGACAGGGGCCCTTTATGGCTACACCTTC. It yields the protein CASSMTGALYGYTF.

J is TRBJ2-1 and V is TRBV5-6, with TRBD2 matching 8 bases. This CDR3 spans 16 amino acids. V shed 4 bases and J 0 bases; nucleotides not matched to a gene: 6. Germline assignment: CDR1 SGHDT and CDR2 YYEEEE. CDR3 protein: CASSKSSGYSYNEQFF. The DNA for the CDR3 is TGTGCCAGCAGCAAATCTAGCGGGTACTCCTACAATGAGCAGTTCTTC.

The chain carries TRBV2 and TRBJ2-1, with TRBD1 matching over 7 bases. The germline gives CDR1 SNHLY, CDR2 FYNNEI. The length of the CDR3 is 15 residues. The ends lost 5 bases at V and 6 bases at J; junction bases unmatched: 10. DNA of the CDR3: TGTGCCAGCAGTCCTGAGGGGGCGATGGGCAATGAGCAGTTCTTC. Amino acids: CASSPEGAMGNEQFF.

Notes on this clone: The same CDR3 can be traced to other DNA sequences in this sample. The V and J genes are TRBV5-1 and TRBJ2-7, with 9 positions matching TRBD1. The CDR3 is 14 residues long. J was trimmed by 2 bases and V by 4 bases; bases with no gene match: 4. Germline V gene lookup returns CDR1 SGHRS and CDR2 YFSETQ. The CDR3 DNA reads as TGCGCCAGCAGCCCGCGGGACAGGGCCTACGAGCAGTACTTC. It encodes CASSPRDRAYEQYF.

This clone was counted a few times. V usage is TRBV7-8 and J usage is TRBJ2-7; 10 bases agree with TRBD1. Germline V gene data show CDR1 as SGHVS and CDR2 as FQNEAQ. The CDR3 covers 16 residues. The trim removed 0 bases at V and 2 bases at J, leaving 4 bases unmatched. Here the CDR3 reads CASSLAGQGPTYEQYF. CDR3 nucleotides: TGTGCCAGCAGCTTAGCGGGACAGGGGCCCACCTACGAGCAGTACTTC.

This chain links TRBV7-9 with TRBJ1-1; 8 bases match TRBD1. CDR1 and CDR2 from the germline V gene are SEHNR and FQNEAQ (reference sequence). CDR3 length equals 14 residues. V was pared by 4 bases and J by 7 bases, with 8 bases of the junction left unmatched. CDR3 amino acids: CASSSSGTGREAFF. The CDR3, as DNA: TGTGCCAGCAGCTCCTCCGGGACAGGACGTGAAGCTTTCTTT.

This sequence joins TRBV7-2 and TRBJ2-7, with 9 bases aligning to TRBD2. V shed 5 bases and J 6 bases; nucleotides not matched to a gene: 11. CDR3 length equals 15 residues. Germline-derived CDR1 and CDR2 are SGHTA and FQGNSA. The CDR3 region has the DNA TGTGCCAGCAGCCTCGGGACTAGCTTGATCCGCGAGCAGTACTTC. Its protein is CASSLGTSLIREQYF.

A single count supports this clone. The gene calls are TRBV19 and TRBJ1-1, with 7 bases matching TRBD1. Germline loops: CDR1 LNHDA, CDR2 SQIVND (reference sequence). The V gene end was trimmed by 8 bases and the J gene end by 0 bases; junction bases not matched to a gene: 12. This CDR3 region has 16 residues. The CDR3 DNA sequence: TGTGCCAGTCGTGAGAAGCCAGGGGGAATGAACACTGAAGCTTTCTTT. Translating gives CASREKPGGMNTEAFF.

This chain uses TRBV27 with TRBJ1-5, with 11 positions matching TRBD1. Germline lookup yields CDR1 MNHEY and CDR2 SMNVEV (reference sequence). This CDR3 region has 15 residues. V was clipped by 3 bases and J by 9 bases; unmatched bases: 7. Written as DNA, the CDR3 is TGTGCCAGCAGTTTCGCCGGGACAGGGGGTTCGCCCCAGCATTTT. Its protein product is CASSFAGTGGSPQHF.

The CDR3, as DNA: TGTGCCAGCCTGAGAGAGACAGGGGGCTATGGCTACACCTTC. Its translation is CASLRETGGYGYTF. The V and J genes are TRBV28 and TRBJ1-2; 9 nucleotides align to TRBD1. Per the germline V gene, CDR1 is MDHEN and CDR2 is SYDVKM. The CDR3 extends over 14 amino acids. With 8 bases clipped from V and 4 bases from J, the junction kept 8 bases outside the gene matches.

The rearrangement joins TRBV7-9 to TRBJ2-1, with 12 bases aligning to TRBD2. This CDR3 comprises 15 residues. Per the germline V gene, CDR1 is SEHNR and CDR2 is FQNEAQ (reference sequence). Germline trimming cut 4 bases from V and 7 bases from J; bases unmatched to any gene: 5. CDR3 region: CASSSSGTSGNEQFF. The CDR3 DNA is TGTGCCAGCAGCTCCTCCGGGACTAGCGGGAATGAGCAGTTCTTC. The whole variable domain, remainder taken from reference TRBV7-9 and TRBJ2-1, is DTGVSQNPRHKITKRGQNVTFRCDPISEHNRLYWYRQTLGQGPEFLTYFQNEAQLEKSRLLSDRFSAERPKGSFSTLEIQRTEQGDSAMYLCASSSSGTSGNEQFFGPGTRLTVL.